The T cell receptor (beta chain) under discussion was sequenced for a study of cytomegalovirus exposure and HLA in healthy donors. The wider study: There were 100 million to 130 million unique TCR beta sequences, drawn from roughly 200 million T cells, in an earlier analysis. Findings and limits, study-wide: A previous analysis found most TCR beta V segments productive roughly 87% or roughly 30% of the time. Among TCR sequences, most were rare, though some public TCRs appeared in many donors.

Researchers ran the PCR with 60 Vbeta and 13 Jbeta primers. The assay was immunoSEQ multiplex PCR, and TCRdb's table has in-frame clones only and misses some. The table lists about 190,000 clones, 75% to 90% of them singletons, with 2% to 3% in the top ten. Concerning this clone: Its antigen is unknown.

This CDR3 has 16 residues. Germline V gene data show CDR1 as LNHNV and CDR2 as YYDKDF (reference sequence). V lost 0 bases and J lost 6; bases outside the gene matches: 5. Sequencing input: PBMCs. The receptor was isolated from a woman aged 45-60 years in good health and CMV-seropositive. The chain is built from TRBV15 and TRBJ2-1; 10 bases fit TRBD2. The CDR3 spells CATSRDLLAGVNEQFF. The CDR3 nucleotides read TGTGCCACCAGCAGAGATCTTCTAGCGGGGGTCAATGAGCAGTTCTTC.